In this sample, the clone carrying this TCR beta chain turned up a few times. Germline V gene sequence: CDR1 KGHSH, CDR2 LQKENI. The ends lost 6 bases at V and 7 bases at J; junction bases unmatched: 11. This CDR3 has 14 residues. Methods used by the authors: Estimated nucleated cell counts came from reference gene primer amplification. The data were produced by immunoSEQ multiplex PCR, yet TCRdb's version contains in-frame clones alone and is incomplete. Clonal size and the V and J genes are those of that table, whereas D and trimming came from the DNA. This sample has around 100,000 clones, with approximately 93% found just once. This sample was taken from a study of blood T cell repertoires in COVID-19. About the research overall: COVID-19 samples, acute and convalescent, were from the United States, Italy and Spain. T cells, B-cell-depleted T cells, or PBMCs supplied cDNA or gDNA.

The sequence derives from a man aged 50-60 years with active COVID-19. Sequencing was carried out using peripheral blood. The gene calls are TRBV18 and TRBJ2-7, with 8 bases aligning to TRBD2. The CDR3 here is CASSRGGNLGEQYF. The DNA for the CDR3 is TGTGCCAGCTCGCGCGGGGGGAACCTCGGAGAGCAGTACTTC. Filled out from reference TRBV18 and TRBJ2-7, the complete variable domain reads NAGVMQNPRHLVRRRGQEARLRCSPMKGHSHVYWYRQLPEEGLKFMVYLQKENIIDESGMPKERFSAEFPKEGPSILRIQQVVRGDSAAYFCASSRGGNLGEQYFGPGTRLTVT.